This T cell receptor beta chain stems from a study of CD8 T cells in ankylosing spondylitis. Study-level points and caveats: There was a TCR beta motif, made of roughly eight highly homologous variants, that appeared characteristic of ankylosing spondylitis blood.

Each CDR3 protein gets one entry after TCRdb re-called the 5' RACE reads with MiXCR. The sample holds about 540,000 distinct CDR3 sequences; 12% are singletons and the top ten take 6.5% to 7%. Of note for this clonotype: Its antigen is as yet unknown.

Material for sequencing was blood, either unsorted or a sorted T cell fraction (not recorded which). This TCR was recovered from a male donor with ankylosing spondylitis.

The chain's CDR3 is CASNLAGNEQFF. CDR3 nucleotides: TGTGCCAGCAATCTAGCGGGCAATGAGCAGTTCTTC. The V call is TRBV9, the J call TRBJ2-1; TRBD2 matches 8 bases. CDR3 length: 12 residues. Trimming cost V 6 bases and J 6 bases; bases outside gene matches: 2. Germline V gene sequence: CDR1 SGDLS, CDR2 YYNGEE. The full variable domain, completed using reference TRBV9 and TRBJ2-1, is DSGVTQTPKHLITATGQRVTLRCSPRSGDLSVYWYQQSLDQGLQFLIQYYNGEERAKGNILERFSAQQFPDLHSELNLSSLELGDSALYFCASNLAGNEQFFGPGTRLTVL.